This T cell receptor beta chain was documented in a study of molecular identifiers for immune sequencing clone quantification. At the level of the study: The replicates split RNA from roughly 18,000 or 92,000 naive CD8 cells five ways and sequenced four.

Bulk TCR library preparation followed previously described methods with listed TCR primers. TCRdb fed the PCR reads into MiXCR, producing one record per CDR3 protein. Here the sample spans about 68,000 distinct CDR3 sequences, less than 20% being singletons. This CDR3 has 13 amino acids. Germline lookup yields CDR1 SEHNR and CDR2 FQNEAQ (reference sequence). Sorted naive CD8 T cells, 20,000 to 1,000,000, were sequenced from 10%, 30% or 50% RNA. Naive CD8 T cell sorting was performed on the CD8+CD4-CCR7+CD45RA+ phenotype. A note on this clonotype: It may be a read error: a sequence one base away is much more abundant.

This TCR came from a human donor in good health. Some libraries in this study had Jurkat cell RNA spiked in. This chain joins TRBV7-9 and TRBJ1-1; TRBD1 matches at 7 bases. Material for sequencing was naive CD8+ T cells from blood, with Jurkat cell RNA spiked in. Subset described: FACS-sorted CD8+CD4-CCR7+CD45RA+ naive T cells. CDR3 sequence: CSSSQTGKAEAFF. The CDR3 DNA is TGTTCCAGCAGCCAGACAGGGAAGGCTGAAGCTTTCTTT.